The T cell receptor beta chain under discussion was sequenced for a study of vaccination and CD4 T cells after COVID-19. Study background: Overlapping spike peptides served as the stimulus for the cells. These peptides came from SARS-CoV-2 and from the common cold coronaviruses HCoV-NL63, HCoV-OC43 and HCoV-229E.

This clonotype was seen a handful of times. Its target is unknown. CD4+ T cells that had been cultured provided DNA sequenced with the Oncomine TCR Beta short-read assay. MiXCR, run by TCRdb on the PCR reads, gives a single entry per CDR3 protein. The sample yields approximately 16,000 distinct CDR3 sequences, 20% to 25% seen once. Germline loops: CDR1 KGHDR, CDR2 SFDVKD. V was pared by 8 bases and J by 1 base, with 20 bases between. This CDR3 has 18 residues. Treatment in this sample: approximately 9-day PBMC culture with coronavirus spike peptide pools or control peptides (ViraFEST assay). The chain has TRBV24-1 and TRBJ1-6; TRBD1 is a possible D gene (6 bases). This receptor was obtained from a human donor who received a COVID-19 vaccine. Sequencing was performed on CD4+ T cells from blood, cultured in vitro, taken before SARS-CoV-2 vaccination. CDR3 nucleotide sequence: TGTGCCACCACCCGAGGGGCAGGGGTAGGGTCCTATAATTCACCCCTCCACTTT. Protein: CATTRGAGVGSYNSPLHF.